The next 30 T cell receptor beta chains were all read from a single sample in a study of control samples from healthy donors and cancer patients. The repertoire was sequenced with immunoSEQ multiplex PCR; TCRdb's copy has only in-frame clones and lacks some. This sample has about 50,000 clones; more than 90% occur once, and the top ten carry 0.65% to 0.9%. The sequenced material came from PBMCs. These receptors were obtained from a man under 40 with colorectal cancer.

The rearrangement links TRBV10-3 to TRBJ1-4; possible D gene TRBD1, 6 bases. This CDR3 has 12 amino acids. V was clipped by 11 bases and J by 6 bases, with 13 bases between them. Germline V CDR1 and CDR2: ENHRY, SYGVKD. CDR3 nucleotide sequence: TGTGCCTCACAGGGACTGGATGAAAAACTGTTTTTT. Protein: CASQGLDEKLFF.

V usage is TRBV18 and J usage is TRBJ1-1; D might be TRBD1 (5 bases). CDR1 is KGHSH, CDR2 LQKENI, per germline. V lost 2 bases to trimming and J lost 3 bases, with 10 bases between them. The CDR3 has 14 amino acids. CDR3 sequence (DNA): TGTGCCAGCTCACCAACCGGGGGGGACACTGAAGCTTTCTTT. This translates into CASSPTGGDTEAFF.

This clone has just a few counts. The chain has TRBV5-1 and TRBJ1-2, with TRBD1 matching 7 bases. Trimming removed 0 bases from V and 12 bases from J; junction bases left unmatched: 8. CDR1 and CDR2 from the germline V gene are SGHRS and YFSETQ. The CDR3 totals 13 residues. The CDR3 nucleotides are TGCGCCAGCAGCTTGGTTAGTGGGACAGACGACACCTTC. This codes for CASSLVSGTDDTF.

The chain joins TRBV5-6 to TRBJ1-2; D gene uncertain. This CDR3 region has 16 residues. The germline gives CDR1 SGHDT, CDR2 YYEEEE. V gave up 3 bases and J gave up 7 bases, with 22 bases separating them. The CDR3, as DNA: TGTGCCAGCAGCTCGGAGCGGGTCCCCACCGGATTTGGCTACACCTTC. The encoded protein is CASSSERVPTGFGYTF. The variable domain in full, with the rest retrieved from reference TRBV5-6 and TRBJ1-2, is DAGVTQSPTHLIKTRGQQVTLRCSPKSGHDTVSWYQQALGQGPQFIFQYYEEEERQRGNFPDRFSGHQFPNYSSELNVNALLLGDSALYLCASSSERVPTGFGYTFGSGTRLTVV.

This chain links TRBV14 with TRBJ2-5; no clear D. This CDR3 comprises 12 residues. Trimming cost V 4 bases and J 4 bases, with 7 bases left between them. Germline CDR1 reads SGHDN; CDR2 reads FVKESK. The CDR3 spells CASSPGGETQYF. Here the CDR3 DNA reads TGTGCCAGCAGCCCGGGTGGAGAGACCCAGTACTTC.

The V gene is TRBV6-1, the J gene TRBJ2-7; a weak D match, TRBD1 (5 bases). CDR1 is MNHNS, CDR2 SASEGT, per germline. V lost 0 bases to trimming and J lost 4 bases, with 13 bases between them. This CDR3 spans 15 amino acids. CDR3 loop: CASSEAMGQGYEQYV. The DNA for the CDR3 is TGTGCCAGCAGTGAAGCAATGGGGCAGGGTTACGAGCAGTACGTC.

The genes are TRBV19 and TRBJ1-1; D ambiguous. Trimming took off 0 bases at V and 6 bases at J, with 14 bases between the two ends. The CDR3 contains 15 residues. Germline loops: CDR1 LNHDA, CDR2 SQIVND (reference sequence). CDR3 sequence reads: CASSIDPGLRPEAFF. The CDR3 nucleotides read TGTGCCAGTAGTATAGATCCCGGGCTCAGGCCTGAAGCTTTCTTT. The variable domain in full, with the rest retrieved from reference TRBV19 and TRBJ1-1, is DGGITQSPKYLFRKEGQNVTLSCEQNLNHDAMYWYRQDPGQGLRLIYYSQIVNDFQKGDIAEGYSVSREKKESFPLTVTSAQKNPTAFYLCASSIDPGLRPEAFFGQGTRLTVV.

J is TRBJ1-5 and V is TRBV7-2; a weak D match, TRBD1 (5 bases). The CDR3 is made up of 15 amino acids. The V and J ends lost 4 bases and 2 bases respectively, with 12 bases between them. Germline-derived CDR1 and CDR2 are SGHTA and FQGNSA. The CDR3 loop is CASSWDGGGNQPQHF. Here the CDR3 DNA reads TGTGCCAGCAGCTGGGACGGGGGAGGCAATCAGCCCCAGCATTTT.

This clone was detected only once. In DNA form, the CDR3 reads TGTGCCAGCAGCTTGGGAGGGGACTATGGCTACACCTTC. As protein: CASSLGGDYGYTF. This chain connects TRBV5-4 to TRBJ1-2; possible D gene TRBD1, 5 bases. V dropped 0 bases and J dropped 3 bases, with 6 bases sitting between them. Germline V gene sequence: CDR1 SGHNT, CDR2 YYREEE (reference sequence). This CDR3 has 13 amino acids.

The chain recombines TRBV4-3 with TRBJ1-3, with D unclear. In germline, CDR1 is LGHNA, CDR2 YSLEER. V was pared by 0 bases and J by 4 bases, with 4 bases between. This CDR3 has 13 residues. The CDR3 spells CASSQDRGNTIYF. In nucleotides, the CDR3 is TGCGCCAGCAGCCAAGATAGGGGAAACACCATATATTTT.

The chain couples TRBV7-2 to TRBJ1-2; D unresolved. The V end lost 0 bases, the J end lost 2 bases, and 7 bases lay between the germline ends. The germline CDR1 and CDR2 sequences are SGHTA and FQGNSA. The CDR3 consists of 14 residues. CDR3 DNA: TGTGCCAGCAGCTTAGCGGTCAGAAACTATGGCTACACCTTC. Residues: CASSLAVRNYGYTF.

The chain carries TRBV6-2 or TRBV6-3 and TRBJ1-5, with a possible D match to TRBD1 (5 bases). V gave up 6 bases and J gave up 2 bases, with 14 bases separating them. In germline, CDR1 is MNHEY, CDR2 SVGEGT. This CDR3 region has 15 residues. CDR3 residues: CASSPLGAGNQPQHF. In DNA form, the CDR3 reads TGTGCCAGCAGCCCCCTAGGGGCGGGCAATCAGCCCCAGCATTTT.

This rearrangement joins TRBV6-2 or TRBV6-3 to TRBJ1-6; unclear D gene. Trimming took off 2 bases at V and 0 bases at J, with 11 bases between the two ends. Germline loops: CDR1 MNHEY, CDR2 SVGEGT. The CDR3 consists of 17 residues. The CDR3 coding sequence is TGTGCCAGCAGTTACAACAGCGAAAGCTCCTATAATTCACCCCTCCACTTT. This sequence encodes CASSYNSESSYNSPLHF.

The CDR3 DNA is TGCAGCGTTGGTGCGGGGCCAGATACGCAGTATTTT. It codes for CSVGAGPDTQYF. This sequence joins TRBV29-1 and TRBJ2-3; D might be TRBD2 (6 bases). Between the trimmed V and J ends, which lost 4 bases and 4 bases, there was a span of 9 bases. Per the germline V gene, CDR1 is SQVTM and CDR2 is ANQGSEA. CDR3 length: 12 residues.

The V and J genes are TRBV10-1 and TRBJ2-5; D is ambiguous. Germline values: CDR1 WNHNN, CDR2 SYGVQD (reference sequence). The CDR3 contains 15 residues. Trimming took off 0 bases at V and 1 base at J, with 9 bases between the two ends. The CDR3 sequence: CASSESIGIQETQYF. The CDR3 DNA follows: TGCGCCAGCAGTGAGTCGATAGGGATCCAAGAGACCCAGTACTTC.

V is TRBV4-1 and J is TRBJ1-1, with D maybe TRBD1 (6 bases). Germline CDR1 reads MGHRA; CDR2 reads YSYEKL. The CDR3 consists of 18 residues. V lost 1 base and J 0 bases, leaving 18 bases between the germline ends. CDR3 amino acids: CASSQVLRGRNMNTEAFF. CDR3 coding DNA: TGCGCCAGCAGCCAAGTCCTCAGGGGACGAAATATGAACACTGAAGCTTTCTTT.

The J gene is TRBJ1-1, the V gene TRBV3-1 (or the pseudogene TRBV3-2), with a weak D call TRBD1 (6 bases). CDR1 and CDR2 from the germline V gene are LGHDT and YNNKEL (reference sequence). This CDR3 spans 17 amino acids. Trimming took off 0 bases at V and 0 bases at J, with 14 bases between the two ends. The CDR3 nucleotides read TGTGCCAGCAGCCAAGAAGGGACGACAGGCCTGAACACTGAAGCTTTCTTT. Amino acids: CASSQEGTTGLNTEAFF.

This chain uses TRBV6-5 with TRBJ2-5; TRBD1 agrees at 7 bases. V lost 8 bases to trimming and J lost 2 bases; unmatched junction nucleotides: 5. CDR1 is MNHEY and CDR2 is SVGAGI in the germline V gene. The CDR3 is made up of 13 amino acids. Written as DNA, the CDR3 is TGTGCCAGCGACAGGGAAGTACAAGAGACCCAGTACTTC. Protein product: CASDREVQETQYF.

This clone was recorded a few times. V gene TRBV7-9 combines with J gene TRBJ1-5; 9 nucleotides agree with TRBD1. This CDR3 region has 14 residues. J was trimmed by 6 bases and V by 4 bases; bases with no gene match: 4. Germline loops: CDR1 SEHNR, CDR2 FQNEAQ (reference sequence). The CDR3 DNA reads TGTGCCAGCAGCTCGGACAGGGGAGGTCAGCCCCAGCATTTT. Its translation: CASSSDRGGQPQHF.

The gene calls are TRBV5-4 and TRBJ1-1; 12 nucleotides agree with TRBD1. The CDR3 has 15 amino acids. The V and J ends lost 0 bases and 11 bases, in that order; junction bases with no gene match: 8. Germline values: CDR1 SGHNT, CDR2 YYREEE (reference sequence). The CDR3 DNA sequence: TGTGCCAGCAGCTTGGATGGGACAGGGGGCGCATGGGCTTTCTTT. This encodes CASSLDGTGGAWAFF.

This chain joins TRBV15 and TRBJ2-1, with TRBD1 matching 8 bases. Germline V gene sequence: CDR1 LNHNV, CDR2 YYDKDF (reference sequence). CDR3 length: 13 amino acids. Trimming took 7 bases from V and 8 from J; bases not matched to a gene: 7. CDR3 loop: CATTENRGDEQFF. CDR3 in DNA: TGTGCCACCACCGAAAACAGGGGGGATGAGCAGTTCTTC.

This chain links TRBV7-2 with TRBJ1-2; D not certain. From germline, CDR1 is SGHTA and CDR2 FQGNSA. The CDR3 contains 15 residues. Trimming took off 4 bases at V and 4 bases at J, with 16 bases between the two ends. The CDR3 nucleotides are TGTGCCAGCAGCTCATCCTCGGACGGTCCCTATGGCTACACCTTC. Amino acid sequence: CASSSSSDGPYGYTF.

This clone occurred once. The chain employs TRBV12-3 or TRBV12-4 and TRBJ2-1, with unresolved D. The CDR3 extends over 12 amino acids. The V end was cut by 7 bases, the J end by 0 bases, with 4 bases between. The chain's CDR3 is CASTVSYNEQFF. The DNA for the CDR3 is TGTGCCAGCACGGTCTCCTACAATGAGCAGTTCTTC.

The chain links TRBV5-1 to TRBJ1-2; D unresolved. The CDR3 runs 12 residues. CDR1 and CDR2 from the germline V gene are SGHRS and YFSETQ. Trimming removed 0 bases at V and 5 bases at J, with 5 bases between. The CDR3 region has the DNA TGCGCCAGCAGCTTGGACAGATATGGCTACACCTTC. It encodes CASSLDRYGYTF.

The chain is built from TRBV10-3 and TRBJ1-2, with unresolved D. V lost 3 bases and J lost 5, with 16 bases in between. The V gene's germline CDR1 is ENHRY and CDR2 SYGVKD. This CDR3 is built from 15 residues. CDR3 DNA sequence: TGTGCCATCAGTGATGAGAGGGAGATTAGGTATGGCTACACCTTC. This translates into CAISDEREIRYGYTF.

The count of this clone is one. CDR3 protein: CASTQGAGGNTGELFF. The CDR3 nucleotides are TGTGCCAGCACCCAAGGGGCAGGAGGGAACACCGGGGAGCTGTTTTTT. The V and J genes are TRBV9 and TRBJ2-2; D possibly uses TRBD1 or TRBD2 (5 bases each). V dropped 6 bases and J dropped 1 base, with 16 bases sitting between them. Looked up from germline, CDR1 is SGDLS and CDR2 is YYNGEE. The CDR3 loop spans 16 amino acids.

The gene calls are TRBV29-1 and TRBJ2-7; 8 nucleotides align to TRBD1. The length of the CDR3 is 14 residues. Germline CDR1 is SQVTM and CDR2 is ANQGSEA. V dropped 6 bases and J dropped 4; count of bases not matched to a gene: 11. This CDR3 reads CSVQTGVGGYEQYF. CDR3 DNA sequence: TGCAGCGTGCAGACAGGGGTAGGGGGTTACGAGCAGTACTTC.

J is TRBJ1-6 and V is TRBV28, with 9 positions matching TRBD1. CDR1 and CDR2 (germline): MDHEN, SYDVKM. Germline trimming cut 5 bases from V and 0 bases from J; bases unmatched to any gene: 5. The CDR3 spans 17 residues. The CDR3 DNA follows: TGTGCCAGCAGTCCACAGGGGGCAAGCTCCTATAATTCACCCCTCCACTTT. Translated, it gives CASSPQGASSYNSPLHF.

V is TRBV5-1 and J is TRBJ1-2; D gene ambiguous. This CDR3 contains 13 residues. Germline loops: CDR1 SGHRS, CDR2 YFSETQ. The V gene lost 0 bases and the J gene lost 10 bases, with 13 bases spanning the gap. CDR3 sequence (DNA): TGCGCCAGCAGCTTGGCCGGGGAGGGCCCCTACACCTTC. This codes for CASSLAGEGPYTF.

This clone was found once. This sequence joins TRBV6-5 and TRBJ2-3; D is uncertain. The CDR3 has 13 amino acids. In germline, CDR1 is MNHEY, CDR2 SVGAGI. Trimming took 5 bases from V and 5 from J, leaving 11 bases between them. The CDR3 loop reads CASSSPPRDTQYF. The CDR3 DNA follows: TGTGCCAGCAGTAGTCCCCCTCGAGATACGCAGTATTTT.